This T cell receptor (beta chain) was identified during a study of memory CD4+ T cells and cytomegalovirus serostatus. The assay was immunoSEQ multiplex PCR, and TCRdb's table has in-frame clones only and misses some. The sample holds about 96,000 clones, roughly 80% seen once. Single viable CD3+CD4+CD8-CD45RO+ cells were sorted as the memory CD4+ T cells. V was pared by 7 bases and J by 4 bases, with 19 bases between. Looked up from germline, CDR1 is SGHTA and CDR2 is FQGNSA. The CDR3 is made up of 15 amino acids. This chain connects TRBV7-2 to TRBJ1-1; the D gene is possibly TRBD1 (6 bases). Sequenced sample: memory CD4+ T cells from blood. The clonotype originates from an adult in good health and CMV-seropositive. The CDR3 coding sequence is TGTGCCAGCACCCAAAGAGGGGGTCGATTCACTGAAGCTTTCTTT. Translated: CASTQRGGRFTEAFF.